This TCR beta chain comes out of a study of blood T cell repertoires in COVID-19. About the study: PBMCs, B-cell-depleted T cells, or T cells were the source of the cDNA or gDNA that made up the material.

No more than 2 weeks before study entry, exposed participants had met a case of COVID-19. Some clones are missing from TCRdb's copy, which holds only in-frame ones; the method was immunoSEQ multiplex PCR. The sample includes fewer than 200,000 clones, roughly 89% of them seen just once. V was clipped by 1 base and J by 6 bases; unmatched bases: 2. Germline V gene lookup returns CDR1 LGHDT and CDR2 YNNKEL (reference sequence). The CDR3 sequence is 13 residues long. The V gene is TRBV3-1 (or the pseudogene TRBV3-2), the J gene TRBJ2-5; 7 bases line up with TRBD1. The sequence was obtained from a woman in her twenties or thirties who had been exposed to COVID-19. The sequenced sample was PBMCs or T cells enriched from blood (not recorded which). The CDR3 region is CASSQAQGKTQYF. DNA of the CDR3: TGTGCCAGCAGCCAAGCACAGGGGAAGACCCAGTACTTC.